This T cell receptor beta chain originates from a study of cytomegalovirus exposure and HLA in healthy donors. General study results and limits: The classifier reportedly diagnosed cytomegalovirus status with high specificity and sensitivity. According to a later analysis, TCR clusters from the first cohort tended to co-occur in the roughly 110 validation repertoires. Overall, about 160 TCR beta chains were annotated as cytomegalovirus-associated.

About this clone itself: What it binds is unknown.

Clones were read by immunoSEQ multiplex PCR, and TCRdb kept only the in-frame ones, dropping some. The table shows about 63,000 clones, with roughly 90% occurring only once. V was trimmed by 3 bases and J by 4 bases, leaving 6 bases between them. Per the germline V gene, CDR1 is DFQATT and CDR2 is SNEGSKA (reference sequence). This CDR3 comprises 11 residues. The chain uses TRBV20-1 and TRBJ1-2; D unresolved. This sequence was found in a woman aged 18-29 years in good health and CMV-seronegative. Source material: PBMCs. This CDR3 reads CSASRVYGYTF. CDR3 nucleotides: TGCAGTGCTAGTCGGGTCTATGGCTACACCTTC.